This section outlines one TCR beta chain sequence together with its context. Its antigen is still unknown. The data belong to a study of cytomegalovirus exposure and HLA in healthy donors. Across the study: In a later analysis, it was reported that the roughly 130 validation repertoires had been produced on the same platform as the 700 or so repertoires belonging to the first cohort. General study results and limits: Rare TCR sequences dominated, though some public TCRs recurred in many donors. In vitro experiments confirmed that a few CMV-associated chains were specific for CMV antigens.

Germline V gene sequence: CDR1 WNHNN, CDR2 SYGVQD (reference sequence). V shed 3 bases and J shed 7 bases, with 15 bases lying between them. CDR3 length: 15 residues. Repertoires were generated with immunoSEQ multiplex PCR, while TCRdb's copy carries only in-frame clones and drops some. The table records roughly 65,000 clones, 92% of them present only once. The chain is built from TRBV10-1 and TRBJ2-2; weak D call: TRBD1 (6 bases). This TCR was recovered from a man between 18 and 35 years old in good health and CMV-seropositive. The sequenced sample consisted of PBMCs. CDR3 region: CASSDSGTPFGELFF. The CDR3 coding sequence is TGCGCCAGCAGTGATTCCGGGACACCCTTCGGGGAGCTGTTTTTT.